Each of the 14 T cell receptor beta chains below was sequenced from the same sample in a study of graft-versus-host responses after intestinal transplantation. These receptors have no known antigen. Sequencing was performed with immunoSEQ multiplex PCR; in TCRdb, only in-frame clones are kept and a portion is missing. This table holds about 130,000 clones, around 90% found once. Here the sequenced sample was unstimulated CD4+ T cells sorted from spleen or lymph node cells, taken before intestinal transplant. The receptors stem from a human donor who received an intestinal transplant.

V is TRBV28 and J is TRBJ1-3; D possibly corresponds to TRBD1 (5 bases). V was clipped by 1 base and J by 0 bases, with 10 bases between them. The CDR3 contains 16 residues. From germline, CDR1 is MDHEN and CDR2 SYDVKM. The CDR3 region has the DNA TGTGCCAGCAGTTTATTCCCAGGGAGCTCTGGAAACACCATATATTTT. Its translation: CASSLFPGSSGNTIYF. Using reference TRBV28 and TRBJ1-3 for the parts outside the CDR3, the full variable domain is DVKVTQSSRYLVKRTGEKVFLECVQDMDHENMFWYRQDPGLGLRLIYFSYDVKMKEKGDIPEGYSVSREKKERFSLILESASTNQTSMYLCASSLFPGSSGNTIYFGEGSWLTVV.

CDR3 protein: CASSLESDYEQYF. CDR3 sequence (DNA): TGTGCCAGCAGTTTAGAGTCAGACTACGAGCAGTACTTC. The chain links TRBV27 to TRBJ2-7; no clear D. V lost 2 bases and J 3 bases, leaving 8 bases between the germline ends. Germline V gene sequence: CDR1 MNHEY, CDR2 SMNVEV (reference sequence). The CDR3 sequence is 13 residues long.

This clone came up a few times. This sequence joins TRBV5-1 and TRBJ2-2, with 11 positions matching TRBD1. With 4 bases clipped from V and 6 bases from J, the junction kept 2 bases outside the gene matches. This CDR3 spans 14 amino acids. Germline assignment: CDR1 SGHRS and CDR2 YFSETQ. CDR3 loop: CASSPDRGPGELFF. The CDR3 DNA reads as TGCGCCAGCAGCCCGGACAGGGGGCCCGGGGAGCTGTTTTTT. The variable domain in full, completed from reference TRBV5-1 and TRBJ2-2, reads KAGVTQTPRYLIKTRGQQVTLSCSPISGHRSVSWYQQTPGQGLQFLFEYFSETQRNKGNFPGRFSGRQFSNSRSEMNVSTLELGDSALYLCASSPDRGPGELFFGEGSRLTVL.

In DNA form, the CDR3 reads TGTGCCAGCTCACCACAGGGAATGACTTACGAGCAGTACTTC. It specifies CASSPQGMTYEQYF. The V call is TRBV18, the J call TRBJ2-7, with unresolved D. The V gene's germline CDR1 is KGHSH and CDR2 LQKENI. CDR3 length equals 14 residues. Trimming shortened V by 1 base and J by 4 bases, and 11 bases separated the two germline ends.

The chain couples TRBV13 to TRBJ2-5; TRBD1 agrees at 8 bases. The CDR3 is 17 residues long. The germline CDR1 and CDR2 sequences are PRHDT and FYEKMQ (reference sequence). V lost 2 bases, J lost 2 bases, and 10 bases stayed unmatched. The CDR3 DNA reads TGTGCCAGCAGCTTAATCGCAGACAGGGGATGGCAAGAGACCCAGTACTTC. Protein: CASSLIADRGWQETQYF.

The rearrangement joins TRBV4-1 to TRBJ2-2; TRBD1 or TRBD2 may be the D gene (7 bases each). CDR3 length: 16 residues. Trimming removed 0 bases at V and 3 bases at J, with 11 bases between. In germline, CDR1 is MGHRA, CDR2 YSYEKL. CDR3 amino acids: CASSQDPGGDTGELFF. As DNA, the CDR3 is TGCGCCAGCAGCCAAGATCCAGGGGGGGACACCGGGGAGCTGTTTTTT.

V usage is TRBV4-1 and J usage is TRBJ2-1; TRBD1 aligns across 8 bases. Germline-derived CDR1 and CDR2 are MGHRA and YSYEKL. The CDR3 loop spans 17 amino acids. V was clipped by 1 base and J by 3 bases; unmatched bases: 8. This CDR3 reads CASSQAPAGGIYNEQFF. The CDR3 coding sequence is TGCGCCAGCAGCCAAGCTCCGGCAGGGGGCATCTACAATGAGCAGTTCTTC.

The chain uses TRBV7-2 and TRBJ1-5, with TRBD1 as a possible D gene (6 bases). The germline CDR1 and CDR2 sequences are SGHTA and FQGNSA. Trimming cost V 4 bases and J 6 bases, with 16 bases left between them. The CDR3 extends over 15 amino acids. This chain's CDR3 is CASSSRNTGRQPQHF. Written as DNA, the CDR3 is TGTGCCAGCAGCTCCCGCAACACAGGGCGTCAGCCCCAGCATTTT. The entire variable domain, with the rest obtained from reference TRBV7-2 and TRBJ1-5, is as follows: GAGVSQSPSNKVTEKGKDVELRCDPISGHTALYWYRQSLGQGLEFLIYFQGNSAPDKSGLPSDRFSAERTGGSVSTLTIQRTQQEDSAVYLCASSSRNTGRQPQHFGDGTRLSIL.

CDR3 nucleotide sequence: TGCGCCAGCAGGTACCCCGGGACAGTGAACACTGAAGCTTTCTTT. This translates into CASRYPGTVNTEAFF. The chain employs TRBV5-1 and TRBJ1-1; 7 bases align to TRBD1. The V gene's germline CDR1 is SGHRS and CDR2 YFSETQ. The CDR3 consists of 15 residues. V gave up 5 bases and J gave up 0 bases; unmatched junction bases: 7.

The rearrangement uses TRBV7-3 and TRBJ2-2; D not certain. V was shortened by 6 bases and J by 4 bases, with 9 bases between the two germline ends. The germline V gene encodes CDR1 SGHTA and CDR2 FQGTGA. The CDR3 extends over 13 amino acids. The CDR3 region is CASSSSSTGELFF. CDR3 nucleotides: TGTGCCAGCAGTAGCTCGTCCACCGGGGAGCTGTTTTTT.

A single count supports this clone. The chain joins TRBV28 to TRBJ2-2; no reliable D call. V lost 4 bases to trimming and J lost 7 bases, with 10 bases between them. Germline values: CDR1 MDHEN, CDR2 SYDVKM. The CDR3 is 13 residues long. The CDR3 spells CASSSGSGGELFF. Here the CDR3 DNA reads TGTGCCAGCAGTTCCGGGTCAGGCGGGGAGCTGTTTTTT.

Here the CDR3 reads CASSPGLAVLYNEQFF. The CDR3 DNA sequence: TGTGCCAGCAGTCCGGGACTAGCGGTACTTTACAATGAGCAGTTCTTC. This sequence joins TRBV28 and TRBJ2-1; 11 nucleotides agree with TRBD2. CDR3 size: 16 residues. Germline CDR1 is MDHEN and CDR2 is SYDVKM. V lost 5 bases, J lost 4 bases, and 7 bases stayed unmatched.

This rearrangement joins TRBV7-3 to TRBJ2-7, with D perhaps matching TRBD1 (6 bases). CDR3 length equals 12 residues. CDR1 is SGHTA, CDR2 FQGTGA, per germline. The CDR3 here is CAWGHPFYEQYF. CDR3 coding DNA: TGTGCTTGGGGGCACCCTTTCTACGAGCAGTACTTC.

V usage is TRBV10-3 and J usage is TRBJ1-2; perhaps TRBD1 as D (5 bases). Trimming took 3 bases from V and 2 from J, leaving 13 bases between them. The CDR3 has 15 amino acids. CDR1 is ENHRY and CDR2 is SYGVKD in the germline V gene. CDR3 DNA sequence: TGTGCCATCAGTGATCAGACAGCCAAGAACTATGGCTACACCTTC. It specifies CAISDQTAKNYGYTF.